What follows are 15 T cell receptor beta chains derived from one specimen sequenced in a study of human T cells and chemical hapten exposure. Each CDR3 protein is one row after TCRdb ran MiXCR on the RACE reads. Among tens of thousands of distinct CDR3 sequences listed, 8% to 11% were seen once. Time point indicated: patch test 1, 2 weeks after DPC sensitization. The treatment here: therapeutic diphenylcyclopropenone sensitization with weekly scalp DPC. The sequenced sample was whole blood, obtained in connection with sensitization to the hapten diphenylcyclopropenone (DPC). Receptor source: a middle-aged man with alopecia areata. Some clones in this sample may be carry-over from other donors' samples.

The chain is built from TRBV28 and TRBJ2-6, with D perhaps TRBD1 or TRBD2 (6 bases each). The CDR3 totals 17 residues. In germline, CDR1 is MDHEN, CDR2 SYDVKM. Trimming took off 7 bases at V and 0 bases at J, with 16 bases between the two ends. The CDR3 DNA is TGTGCCAGCAATGGGGGGCAGGGCCTCTCTGGGGCCAACGTCCTGACTTTC. It translates to CASNGGQGLSGANVLTF.

The chain uses TRBV4-2 and TRBJ2-5, with 11 bases aligning to TRBD1. This CDR3 is built from 14 residues. J lost 5 bases, V lost 4 bases, and 3 bases had no gene match. Germline assignment: CDR1 LGHNA and CDR2 YNFKEQ. The CDR3 sequence: CASSRRDRGETQYF. In nucleotides, the CDR3 is TGTGCCAGCAGCCGCCGGGACAGGGGGGAGACCCAGTACTTC.

The chain recombines TRBV20-1 with TRBJ2-2; 10 bases fit TRBD2. Germline V CDR1 and CDR2: DFQATT, SNEGSKA (reference sequence). This CDR3 is 17 amino acids long. The junction had 10 bases not matched to a gene; V was cut back by 0 bases and J by 6 bases. CDR3: CSARDLSGRAFPGELFF. CDR3 nucleotide sequence: TGCAGTGCTAGAGATCTAAGCGGGAGGGCCTTTCCCGGGGAGCTGTTTTTT.

This clonotype was detected only a few times. This chain joins TRBV12-3 or TRBV12-4 and TRBJ1-4, with 8 positions matching TRBD1. The V segment lost 6 bases and the J segment 7 bases; nucleotides outside the gene matches: 7. The CDR3 spans 14 residues. The CDR3 DNA reads as TGTGCCAGCAGCCCAGGGGGCCGGGGTGAAAAACTGTTTTTT. Encoded protein: CASSPGGRGEKLFF.

The V and J genes are TRBV4-3 and TRBJ2-2; D is ambiguous. In germline, CDR1 is LGHNA, CDR2 YSLEER. The CDR3 sequence is 16 residues long. With 3 bases removed from V and 2 bases from J, the gap between germline ends came to 13 bases. CDR3 bases: TGCGCCAGCAGCCAGGACGTCCTATCCAACACCGGGGAGCTGTTTTTT. This sequence encodes CASSQDVLSNTGELFF.

V gene TRBV10-3 combines with J gene TRBJ2-7; 11 bases are shared with TRBD1. The CDR3 consists of 19 residues. The J segment lost 5 bases and the V segment lost 0 bases, leaving 15 bases of the junction unmatched. Germline V gene data show CDR1 as ENHRY and CDR2 as SYGVKD. CDR3: CAISESLRFSGTGGDEQYF. The CDR3 DNA sequence: TGTGCCATCAGTGAGTCGTTAAGGTTTAGCGGGACAGGGGGGGACGAGCAGTACTTC.

In its sample, this clonotype was seen a few times. The chain is built from TRBV6-5 and TRBJ2-2; either TRBD1 or TRBD2 may supply D (5 bases each). V shed 6 bases and J shed 0 bases, with 14 bases lying between them. CDR3 length: 16 residues. The germline V gene has CDR1 MNHEY and CDR2 SVGAGI. The CDR3 spells CASRDGTSANTGELFF. CDR3 nucleotides: TGTGCCAGCAGAGACGGGACCAGCGCGAACACCGGGGAGCTGTTTTTT.

The V and J genes are TRBV27 and TRBJ2-7; D is unresolved. Trimming removed 2 bases at V and 4 bases at J, with 6 bases between. CDR1 and CDR2 (germline): MNHEY, SMNVEV (reference sequence). The CDR3 is 12 amino acids. The CDR3 region has the DNA TGTGCCAGCAGTTTAAACGGGTACGAGCAGTACTTC. It encodes CASSLNGYEQYF.

This chain links TRBV27 with TRBJ2-7; a possible D gene is TRBD1 (5 bases). Germline V CDR1 and CDR2: MNHEY, SMNVEV (reference sequence). Trimming removed 5 bases from V and 3 bases from J, with 11 bases in between. The CDR3 is 13 residues long. This CDR3 is CASSPLRGYEQYV. CDR3 sequence (DNA): TGTGCCAGCAGTCCCCTTAGGGGCTACGAGCAGTACGTC.

This clonotype was observed a few times. The chain links TRBV7-9 to TRBJ2-2, with 8 bases fitting TRBD1. The CDR3 extends over 15 amino acids. V shed 5 bases and J 5 bases; nucleotides not matched to a gene: 7. Germline-derived CDR1 and CDR2 are SEHNR and FQNEAQ (reference sequence). CDR3 bases: TGTGCCAGCAGCCGAACCGGGACAGGTACCGGGGAGCTGTTTTTT. Protein: CASSRTGTGTGELFF.

Points on this clonotype: This may be a read error, as it is one base from a much larger clone. The chain carries TRBV29-1 and TRBJ2-7, with 13 nucleotides matching TRBD2. After removal of 1 base from V and 2 bases from J, the junction contained 2 bases not matched to a gene. The germline V gene has CDR1 SQVTM and CDR2 ANQGSEA. This CDR3 comprises 15 residues. The CDR3 sequence: CSVEVTSGRAYEQYF. In DNA, the CDR3 is TGCAGCGTTGAAGTCACTAGCGGGAGGGCCTACGAGCAGTACTTC.

This clonotype has only a few counts. V is TRBV2 and J is TRBJ1-6; D is possibly TRBD1 (6 bases). The germline V gene encodes CDR1 SNHLY and CDR2 FYNNEI. Trimming pared 3 bases from V and 8 bases from J, leaving 17 bases between. This CDR3 region has 16 residues. The DNA for the CDR3 is TGTGCCAGCAGTGACCCAGGGAGACAGGTGGATTCACCCCTCCACTTT. It translates to CASSDPGRQVDSPLHF.

Ten or more counts support this clonotype. The rearrangement uses TRBV20-1 and TRBJ1-2; 10 bases align to TRBD1. The J segment lost 2 bases and the V segment lost 2 bases, leaving 23 bases of the junction unmatched. Germline V CDR1 and CDR2: DFQATT, SNEGSKA (reference sequence). The CDR3 is made up of 21 amino acids. CDR3 amino acids: CSARPLISGQGNVGSNYGYTF. The DNA of the CDR3 is TGCAGTGCTAGACCTCTTATATCGGGACAGGGGAATGTGGGGTCCAACTATGGCTACACCTTC.

In its sample, this clonotype was seen a few times. The chain joins TRBV5-5 to TRBJ2-7, with TRBD2 identical over 10 bases. V trimming: 0 bases; J trimming: 3 bases; junction bases outside the gene matches: 3. The CDR3 extends over 15 amino acids. Germline V lookup: CDR1 SGHKS, CDR2 YYEKEE (reference sequence). As DNA, the CDR3 is TGTGCCAGCAGCTTGGGACTAGCGGGTATCTACGAGCAGTACGTC. Protein product: CASSLGLAGIYEQYV.

This clonotype was seen at least ten times. The V and J genes are TRBV28 and TRBJ1-5, with 7 nucleotides matching TRBD1. CDR3 length equals 16 residues. V was pared by 6 bases and J by 7 bases, with 15 bases of the junction left unmatched. Germline values: CDR1 MDHEN, CDR2 SYDVKM. CDR3 region: CASSNYLRDRGQPQHF. DNA of the CDR3: TGTGCCAGCAGCAACTATCTCCGGGACAGAGGACAGCCCCAGCATTTT.